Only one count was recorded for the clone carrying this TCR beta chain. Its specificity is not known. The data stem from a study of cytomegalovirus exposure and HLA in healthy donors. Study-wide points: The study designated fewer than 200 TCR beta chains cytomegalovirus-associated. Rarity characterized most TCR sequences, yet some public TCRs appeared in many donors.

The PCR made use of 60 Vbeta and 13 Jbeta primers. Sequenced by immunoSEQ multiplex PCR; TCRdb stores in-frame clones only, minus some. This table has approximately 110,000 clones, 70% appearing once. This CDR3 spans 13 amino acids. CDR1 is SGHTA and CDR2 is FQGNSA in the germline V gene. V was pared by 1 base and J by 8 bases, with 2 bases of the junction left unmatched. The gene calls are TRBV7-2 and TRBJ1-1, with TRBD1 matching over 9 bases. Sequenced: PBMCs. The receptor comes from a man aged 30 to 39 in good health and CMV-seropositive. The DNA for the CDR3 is TGTGCCAGCAGCTTAGTAGGACAGGGGGAAGCTTTCTTT. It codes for CASSLVGQGEAFF.